These 13 T cell receptor beta chains originate from one sample sequenced in a study of T cell responses to AZD1222 COVID-19 vaccine. The table came from immunoSEQ multiplex PCR; TCRdb's copy has only in-frame clones and leaves some out. This repertoire shows 150,000 or so clones, approximately 88% found once; its top ten account for roughly 2%. Here the sequenced sample was peripheral blood, taken on day 0 of AZD1222 vaccination. The origin of the receptors is an adult in good health.

In its sample, this clone was seen once. The chain combines TRBV10-3 with TRBJ2-1; the D is unclear. CDR1 is ENHRY, CDR2 SYGVKD, per germline. This CDR3 is 12 amino acids long. The germline V and J ends were trimmed by 11 bases and 0 bases, with 8 bases remaining between them. The CDR3 spells CAVQSSYNEQFF. In nucleotides, the CDR3 is TGTGCCGTACAAAGCTCCTACAATGAGCAGTTCTTC.

This clone was seen only once. V usage is TRBV10-3 and J usage is TRBJ2-1; TRBD1 matches at 8 bases. With 2 bases clipped from V and 0 bases from J, the junction kept 0 bases outside the gene matches. From germline, CDR1 is ENHRY and CDR2 SYGVKD. The CDR3 contains 15 residues. CDR3 coding DNA: TGTGCCATCAGTGAGGGACAGGGCTCCTACAATGAGCAGTTCTTC. Residues: CAISEGQGSYNEQFF.

In DNA, the CDR3 is TGTGCCAGCTCACTAAACACAGGGGATTTAGGCAATCAGCCCCAGCATTTT. It codes for CASSLNTGDLGNQPQHF. The chain has TRBV18 and TRBJ1-5, with 7 bases matching TRBD1. After removal of 4 bases from V and 2 bases from J, the junction contained 11 bases not matched to a gene. In germline, CDR1 is KGHSH, CDR2 LQKENI. The CDR3 covers 17 residues.

The chain links TRBV7-2 to TRBJ1-6, with D unclear. Trimming removed 2 bases from V and 7 bases from J, with 9 bases in between. Germline CDR1 reads SGHTA; CDR2 reads FQGNSA. The length of the CDR3 is 14 residues. CDR3 amino acids: CASSLRSGNSPLHF. CDR3 coding DNA: TGTGCCAGCAGCTTAAGATCAGGCAATTCACCCCTCCACTTT. The variable domain in full, with the rest retrieved from reference TRBV7-2 and TRBJ1-6, is GAGVSQSPSNKVTEKGKDVELRCDPISGHTALYWYRQSLGQGLEFLIYFQGNSAPDKSGLPSDRFSAERTGGSVSTLTIQRTQQEDSAVYLCASSLRSGNSPLHFGNGTRLTVT.

This clone was seen more than once but under ten times. The DNA for the CDR3 is TGTGCCAGCAGTTTGACAGATAACAATGAGCAGTTCTTC. This sequence encodes CASSLTDNNEQFF. The chain carries TRBV6-2 or TRBV6-3 and TRBJ2-1, with D maybe TRBD1 (5 bases). Trimming cost V 4 bases and J 5 bases, with 9 bases left between them. Germline CDR1 MNHEY, CDR2 SVGEGT. This CDR3 comprises 13 residues.

This chain joins TRBV2 and TRBJ2-3; no firm D call. This CDR3 is 11 amino acids long. Germline values: CDR1 SNHLY, CDR2 FYNNEI. V was pared by 5 bases and J by 9 bases, with 9 bases between. The DNA of the CDR3 is TGTGCCAGCAGTTTAGGCTACACGCAGTATTTT. Protein sequence: CASSLGYTQYF.

This clone was found once. The V and J genes are TRBV19 and TRBJ2-1; D tentatively reads TRBD1 or TRBD2 (5 bases each). Germline CDR1 is LNHDA and CDR2 is SQIVND (reference sequence). Trimming removed 2 bases at V and 6 bases at J, with 14 bases between. This CDR3 spans 15 amino acids. CDR3 loop: CASSIKGQRLNEQFF. CDR3 DNA: TGTGCCAGTAGTATAAAGGGGCAGCGGCTCAATGAGCAGTTCTTC.

To note about this clone: One junction end disagrees with the germline gene, perhaps due to a read error. The chain is built from TRBV7-7 and TRBJ2-5, with TRBD2 identical over 13 bases. Germline assignment: CDR1 SSHAT and CDR2 FNYEAQ (reference sequence). This CDR3 has 16 amino acids. The CDR3 DNA follows: TGTGCTAGCAGCTCCGGACTAGCGGGAGTCCCAGAGACCCAGTACTTC. Protein: CASSSGLAGVPETQYF. Supplemented by reference TRBV7-7 and TRBJ2-5, the full variable domain reads GAGVSQSPRYKVTKRGQDVTLRCDPISSHATLYWYQQALGQGPEFLTYFNYEAQPDKSGLPSDRFSAERPEGSISTLTIQRTEQRDSAMYRCASSSGLAGVPETQYFGPGTRLLVL.

In its sample, this clone was seen once. The chain links TRBV11-1 to TRBJ2-7; D remains ambiguous. Germline CDR1 SGHAT, CDR2 FQDESV (reference sequence). The V gene lost 5 bases and the J gene lost 3 bases, with 11 bases spanning the gap. This CDR3 contains 13 residues. CDR3 in DNA: TGTGCCAGCAGCCCGTCGGGCGGCTACGAGCAGTACTTC. Its translation is CASSPSGGYEQYF.

The chain carries TRBV5-1 and TRBJ2-3; no definite D call. V gave up 0 bases and J gave up 2 bases, with 7 bases separating them. Per the germline V gene, CDR1 is SGHRS and CDR2 is YFSETQ. The CDR3 spans 14 residues. The CDR3 sequence is CASSLVLNTDTQYF. CDR3 DNA: TGCGCCAGCAGCTTGGTCCTGAACACAGATACGCAGTATTTT.

The rearrangement joins TRBV21-1 to TRBJ2-2; no check of the table's D call, TRBD1, against the DNA was made. TRBV21-1 is shown as a pseudogene. This CDR3 comprises 9 residues. CDR3 protein: CASQRELFF. In DNA form, the CDR3 reads TGTGCCAGCCAGAGGGAGCTGTTTTTT.

V usage is TRBV27 and J usage is TRBJ2-1; no clear D gene. This CDR3 contains 15 residues. Germline CDR1 is MNHEY and CDR2 is SMNVEV (reference sequence). The V end was cut by 2 bases, the J end by 0 bases, with 8 bases between. The CDR3, as DNA: TGTGCCAGCAGTTTAATTAGCCCCTCCTACAATGAGCAGTTCTTC. It codes for CASSLISPSYNEQFF.

The J gene is TRBJ2-7, the V gene TRBV4-2; 10 bases are shared with TRBD1. Trimming cost V 4 bases and J 5 bases; bases outside gene matches: 5. This CDR3 comprises 14 residues. Germline loops: CDR1 LGHNA, CDR2 YNFKEQ. Here the CDR3 reads CASSRETGGHEQYF. The CDR3 DNA sequence: TGTGCCAGCAGCCGAGAGACAGGGGGCCACGAGCAGTACTTC.